The sequence of this T cell receptor beta chain was determined in a study of graft-versus-host responses after intestinal transplantation. Points from the study as a whole: The authors found GvH clones in recipient marrow, some appearing first in ileum or blood.

This clone was recorded a few times. What it binds is unknown. Produced via immunoSEQ multiplex PCR; TCRdb's table is partial and in-frame only. This sample has 62,000 or so clones, with 90% to 95% found just once. The CDR3 runs 15 residues. The ends lost 4 bases at V and 1 base at J; junction bases unmatched: 7. Germline V gene sequence: CDR1 MNHEY, CDR2 SVGAGI. This specimen was unstimulated CD8+ T cells sorted from spleen or lymph node cells, taken before transplant. The chain combines TRBV6-5 with TRBJ2-7, with TRBD2 matching 7 bases. The source is a human donor who was the organ donor for an intestinal transplant. The CDR3 protein is CASSSSGEGSYEQYF. Here the CDR3 DNA reads TGTGCCAGCAGTTCTAGCGGAGAAGGGTCCTACGAGCAGTACTTC.